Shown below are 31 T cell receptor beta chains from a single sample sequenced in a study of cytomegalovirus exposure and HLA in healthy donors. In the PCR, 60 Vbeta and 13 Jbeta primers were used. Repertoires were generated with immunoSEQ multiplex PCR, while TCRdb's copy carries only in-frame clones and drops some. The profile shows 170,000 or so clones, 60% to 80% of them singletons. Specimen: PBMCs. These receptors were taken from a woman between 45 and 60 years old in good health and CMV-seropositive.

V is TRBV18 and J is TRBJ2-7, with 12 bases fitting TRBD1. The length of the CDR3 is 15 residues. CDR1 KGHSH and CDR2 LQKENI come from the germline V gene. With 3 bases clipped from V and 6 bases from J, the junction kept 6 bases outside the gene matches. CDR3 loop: CASSPSRDRGREQYF. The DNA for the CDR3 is TGTGCCAGCTCACCGAGTCGGGACAGGGGGCGCGAGCAGTACTTC.

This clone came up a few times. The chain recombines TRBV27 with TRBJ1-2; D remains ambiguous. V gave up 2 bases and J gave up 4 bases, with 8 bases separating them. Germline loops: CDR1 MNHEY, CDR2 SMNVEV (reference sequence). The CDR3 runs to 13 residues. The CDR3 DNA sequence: TGTGCCAGCAGTTTACCCGGGTTCTATGGCTACACCTTC. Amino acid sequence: CASSLPGFYGYTF.

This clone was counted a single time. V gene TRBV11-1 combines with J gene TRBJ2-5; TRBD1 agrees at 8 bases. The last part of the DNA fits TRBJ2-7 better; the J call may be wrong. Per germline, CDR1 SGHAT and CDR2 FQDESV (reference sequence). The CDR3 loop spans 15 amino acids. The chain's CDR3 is CASSIDRGQVYEQYF. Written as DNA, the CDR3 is TGTGCCAGCAGCATAGACAGGGGTCAAGTCTACGAGCAGTACTTC.

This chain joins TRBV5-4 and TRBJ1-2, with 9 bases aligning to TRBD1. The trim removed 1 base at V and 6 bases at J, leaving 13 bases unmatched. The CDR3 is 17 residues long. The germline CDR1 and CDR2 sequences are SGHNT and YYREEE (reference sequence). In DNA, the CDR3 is TGTGCCAGCAGCTTGTCACGTGCCCTCGGGACAGGGAATGGCTACACCTTC. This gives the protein CASSLSRALGTGNGYTF.

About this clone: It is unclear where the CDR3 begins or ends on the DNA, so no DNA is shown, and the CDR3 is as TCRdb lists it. CDR3 protein: CAWSVGGGAIKGNRYF. The J gene is TRBJ2-3, the V gene TRBV30; the table's D call, TRBD2, has no DNA check behind it. Per germline, CDR1 GTSNPN and CDR2 SVGIG (reference sequence). The CDR3 totals 16 residues, both ends included.

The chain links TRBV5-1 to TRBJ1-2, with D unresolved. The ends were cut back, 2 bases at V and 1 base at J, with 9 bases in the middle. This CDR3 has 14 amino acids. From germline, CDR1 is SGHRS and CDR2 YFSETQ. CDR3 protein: CASSFNQNNYGYTF. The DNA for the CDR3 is TGCGCCAGCAGCTTCAATCAGAATAACTATGGCTACACCTTC.

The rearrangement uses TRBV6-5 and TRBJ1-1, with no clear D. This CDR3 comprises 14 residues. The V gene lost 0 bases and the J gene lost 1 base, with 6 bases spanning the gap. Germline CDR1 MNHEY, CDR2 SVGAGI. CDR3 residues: CASSYSRKNTEAFF. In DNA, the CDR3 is TGTGCCAGCAGTTACTCGAGGAAGAACACTGAAGCTTTCTTT.

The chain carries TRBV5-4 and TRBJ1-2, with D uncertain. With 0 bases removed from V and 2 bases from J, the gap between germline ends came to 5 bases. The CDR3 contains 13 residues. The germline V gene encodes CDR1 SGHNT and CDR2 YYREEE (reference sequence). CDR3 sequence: CASSLDRNYGYTF. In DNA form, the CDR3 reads TGTGCCAGCAGCTTGGACAGAAACTATGGCTACACCTTC.

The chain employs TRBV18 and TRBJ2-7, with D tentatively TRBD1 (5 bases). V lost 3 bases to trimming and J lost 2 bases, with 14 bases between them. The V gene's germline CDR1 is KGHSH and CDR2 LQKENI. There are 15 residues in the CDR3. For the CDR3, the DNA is TGTGCCAGCTCACCCAGGTCAGGGATACCCTACGAGCAGTACTTC. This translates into CASSPRSGIPYEQYF.

CDR3 in DNA: TGTGCCAGCAGTGAATACGGAGGGGAAGACACTGAAGCTTTCTTT. Translated: CASSEYGGEDTEAFF. The chain joins TRBV25-1 to TRBJ1-1, with a tentative D call TRBD1 (5 bases). The CDR3 has 15 residues. The ends were cut back, 0 bases at V and 3 bases at J, with 11 bases in the middle. CDR1 MGHDK and CDR2 SYGVNS come from the germline V gene. The full variable domain, completed using reference TRBV25-1 and TRBJ1-1, is EADIYQTPRYLVIGTGKKITLECSQTMGHDKMYWYQQDPGMELHLIHYSYGVNSTEKGDLSSESTVSRIRTEHFPLTLESARPSHTSQYLCASSEYGGEDTEAFFGQGTRLTVV.

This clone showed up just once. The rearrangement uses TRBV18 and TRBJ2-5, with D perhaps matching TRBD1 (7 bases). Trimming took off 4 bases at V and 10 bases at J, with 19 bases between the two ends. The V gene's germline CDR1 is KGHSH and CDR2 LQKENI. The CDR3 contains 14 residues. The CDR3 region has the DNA TGTGCCAGCTCACTGACGGAGGGGGCCGCCCTCCAGTACTTC. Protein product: CASSLTEGAALQYF.

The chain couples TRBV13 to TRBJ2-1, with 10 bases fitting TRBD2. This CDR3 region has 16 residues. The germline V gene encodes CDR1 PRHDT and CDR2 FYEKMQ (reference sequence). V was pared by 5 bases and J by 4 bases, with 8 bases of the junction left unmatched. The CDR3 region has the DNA TGTGCCAGCAGCCATCAGGCACTAGCGGGATACAATGAGCAGTTCTTC. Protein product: CASSHQALAGYNEQFF.

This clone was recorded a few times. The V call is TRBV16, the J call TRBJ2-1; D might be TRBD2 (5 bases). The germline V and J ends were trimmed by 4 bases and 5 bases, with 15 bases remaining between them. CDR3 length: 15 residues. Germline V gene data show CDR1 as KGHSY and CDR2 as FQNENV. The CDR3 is CASSLRGARNNEQFF. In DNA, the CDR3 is TGTGCCAGCAGCCTACGGGGTGCGCGAAACAATGAGCAGTTCTTC.

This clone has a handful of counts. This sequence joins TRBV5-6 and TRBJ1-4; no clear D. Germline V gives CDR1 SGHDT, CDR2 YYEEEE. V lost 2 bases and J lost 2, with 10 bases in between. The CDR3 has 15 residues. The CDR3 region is CASSFPSPTNEKLFF. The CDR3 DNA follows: TGTGCCAGCAGCTTTCCGTCCCCTACTAATGAAAAACTGTTTTTT.

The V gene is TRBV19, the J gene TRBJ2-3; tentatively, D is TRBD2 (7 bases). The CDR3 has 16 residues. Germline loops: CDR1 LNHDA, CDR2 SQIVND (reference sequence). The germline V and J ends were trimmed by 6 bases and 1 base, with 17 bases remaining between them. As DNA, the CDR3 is TGTGCCAGTAGCACCGAGGGGGGGGCTGGCACAGATACGCAGTATTTT. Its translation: CASSTEGGAGTDTQYF.

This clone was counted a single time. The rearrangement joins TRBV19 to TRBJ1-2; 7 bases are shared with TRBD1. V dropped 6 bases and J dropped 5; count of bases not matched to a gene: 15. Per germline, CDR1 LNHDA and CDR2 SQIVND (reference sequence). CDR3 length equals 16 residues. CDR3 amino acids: CASSRGTVPRPYGYTF. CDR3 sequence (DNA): TGTGCCAGTAGCAGGGGGACTGTTCCCCGACCTTATGGCTACACCTTC.

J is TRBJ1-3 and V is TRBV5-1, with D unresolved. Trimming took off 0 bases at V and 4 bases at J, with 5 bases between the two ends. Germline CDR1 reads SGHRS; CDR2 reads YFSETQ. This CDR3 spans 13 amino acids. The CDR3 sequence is CASSLGEGNTIYF. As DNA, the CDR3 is TGCGCCAGCAGCTTGGGAGAGGGAAACACCATATATTTT.

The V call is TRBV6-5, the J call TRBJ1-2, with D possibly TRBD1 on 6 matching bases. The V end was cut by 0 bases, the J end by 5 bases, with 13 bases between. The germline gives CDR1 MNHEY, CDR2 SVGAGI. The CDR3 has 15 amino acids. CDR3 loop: CASSYSGGRPYGYTF. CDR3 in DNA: TGTGCCAGCAGTTACTCCGGGGGGCGCCCATATGGCTACACCTTC.

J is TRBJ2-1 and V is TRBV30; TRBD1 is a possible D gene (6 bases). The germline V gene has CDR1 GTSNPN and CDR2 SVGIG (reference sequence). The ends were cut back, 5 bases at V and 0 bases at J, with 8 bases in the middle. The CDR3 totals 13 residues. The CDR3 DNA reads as TGTGCCTGGGGACAGCTCTCCTACAATGAGCAGTTCTTC. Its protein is CAWGQLSYNEQFF.

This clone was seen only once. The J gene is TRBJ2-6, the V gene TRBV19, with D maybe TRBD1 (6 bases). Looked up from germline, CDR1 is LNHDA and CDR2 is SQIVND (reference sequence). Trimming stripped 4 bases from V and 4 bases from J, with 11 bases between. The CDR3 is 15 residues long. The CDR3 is CASSTTGIGANVLTF. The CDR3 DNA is TGTGCCAGTAGTACCACAGGGATAGGGGCCAACGTCCTGACTTTC.

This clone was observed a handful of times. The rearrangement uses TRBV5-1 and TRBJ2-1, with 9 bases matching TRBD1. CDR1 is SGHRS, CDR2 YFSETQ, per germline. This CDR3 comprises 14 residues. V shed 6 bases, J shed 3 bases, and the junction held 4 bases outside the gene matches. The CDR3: CASTQTGGYNEQFF. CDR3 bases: TGCGCCAGCACTCAGACAGGGGGCTACAATGAGCAGTTCTTC.

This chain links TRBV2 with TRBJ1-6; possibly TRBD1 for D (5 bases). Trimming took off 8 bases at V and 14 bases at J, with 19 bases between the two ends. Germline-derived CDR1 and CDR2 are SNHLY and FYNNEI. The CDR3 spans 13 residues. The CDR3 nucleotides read TGTGCCAGCTTGACAAGGACAAAAGGGGCCCTCCACTTT. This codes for CASLTRTKGALHF.

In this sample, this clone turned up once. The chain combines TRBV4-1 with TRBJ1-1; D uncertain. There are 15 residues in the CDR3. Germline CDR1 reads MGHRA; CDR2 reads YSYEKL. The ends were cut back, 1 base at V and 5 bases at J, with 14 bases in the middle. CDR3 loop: CASSQARETGTEAFF. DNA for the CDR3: TGCGCCAGCAGCCAAGCAAGGGAGACGGGGACTGAAGCTTTCTTT.

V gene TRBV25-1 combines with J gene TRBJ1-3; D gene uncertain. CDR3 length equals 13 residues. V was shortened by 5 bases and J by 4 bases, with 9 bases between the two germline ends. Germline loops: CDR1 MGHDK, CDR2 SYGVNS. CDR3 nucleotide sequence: TGTGCCAGCAGTTGGTCCCTAGGAAACACCATATATTTT. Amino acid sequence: CASSWSLGNTIYF.

CDR3 residues: CASSEDIVSEAFF. In DNA form, the CDR3 reads TGTGCCAGCAGCGAGGACATAGTGTCTGAAGCTTTCTTT. This chain links TRBV5-5 with TRBJ1-1; D is possibly TRBD1 (5 bases). The V end lost 4 bases, the J end lost 6 bases, and 13 bases lay between the germline ends. The CDR3 runs to 13 residues. The germline gives CDR1 SGHKS, CDR2 YYEKEE (reference sequence).

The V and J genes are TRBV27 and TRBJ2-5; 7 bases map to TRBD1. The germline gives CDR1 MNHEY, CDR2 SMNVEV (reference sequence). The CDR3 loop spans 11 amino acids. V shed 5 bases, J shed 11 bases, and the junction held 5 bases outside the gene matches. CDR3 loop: CASSLGTEQYF. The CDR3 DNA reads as TGTGCCAGCAGTCTCGGGACAGAGCAGTACTTC.

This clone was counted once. The CDR3 DNA follows: TGTGCCAGCAGTACGTCTCTAAGCTCCTACGAGCAGTACTTC. Encoded protein: CASSTSLSSYEQYF. V gene TRBV28 combines with J gene TRBJ2-7, with unresolved D. Germline lookup yields CDR1 MDHEN and CDR2 SYDVKM. The CDR3 consists of 14 residues. Between the trimmed V and J ends, which lost 5 bases and 0 bases, there was a span of 11 bases.

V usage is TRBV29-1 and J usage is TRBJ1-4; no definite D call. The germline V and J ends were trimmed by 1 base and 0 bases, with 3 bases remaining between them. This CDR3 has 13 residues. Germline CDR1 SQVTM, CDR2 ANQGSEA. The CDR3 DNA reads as TGCAGCGTTGAAGCGTCAACTAATGAAAAACTGTTTTTT. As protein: CSVEASTNEKLFF.

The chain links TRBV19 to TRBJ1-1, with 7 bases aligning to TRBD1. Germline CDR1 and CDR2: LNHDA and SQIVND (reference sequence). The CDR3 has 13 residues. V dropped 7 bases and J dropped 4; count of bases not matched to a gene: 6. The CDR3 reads CASTIRGSTEAFF. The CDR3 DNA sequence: TGTGCCAGTACCATCAGGGGGAGCACTGAAGCTTTCTTT.

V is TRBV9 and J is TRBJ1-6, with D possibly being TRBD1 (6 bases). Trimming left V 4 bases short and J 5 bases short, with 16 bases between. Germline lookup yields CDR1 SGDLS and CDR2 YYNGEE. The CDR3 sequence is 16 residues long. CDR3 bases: TGTGCCAGCAGCCCCAGGGGAAACTTGGATAATTCACCCCTCCACTTT. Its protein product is CASSPRGNLDNSPLHF. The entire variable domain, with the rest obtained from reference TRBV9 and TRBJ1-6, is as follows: DSGVTQTPKHLITATGQRVTLRCSPRSGDLSVYWYQQSLDQGLQFLIQYYNGEERAKGNILERFSAQQFPDLHSELNLSSLELGDSALYFCASSPRGNLDNSPLHFGNGTRLTVT.

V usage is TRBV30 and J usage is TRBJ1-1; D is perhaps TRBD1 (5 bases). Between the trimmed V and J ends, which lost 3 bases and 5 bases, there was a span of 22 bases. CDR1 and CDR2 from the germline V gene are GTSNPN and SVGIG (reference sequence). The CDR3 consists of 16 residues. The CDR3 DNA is TGTGCCTGGAGCGTAGTTACTGATACGCGGGGGACTGAAGCTTTCTTT. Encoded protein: CAWSVVTDTRGTEAFF.